This T cell receptor beta chain was profiled in a study of blood T cell repertoires in COVID-19. Overall study context: From the United States, Italy and Spain came samples of acute and convalescent COVID-19. From T cells, B-cell-depleted T cells, or PBMCs came the material, which was cDNA or gDNA.

In regard to this clone: Distinct nucleotide sequences in the sample also encode this CDR3.

The authors' processing: Estimates of nucleated cell counts were drawn from the amplification of reference gene primers. Generated by immunoSEQ multiplex PCR, the TCRdb table keeps only in-frame clones and is missing some. That table gives V, J and clone size, and the DNA gave D and trimming. The sample records roughly 140,000 clones, roughly 88% being singletons. Trimming stripped 5 bases from V and 1 base from J, with 11 bases between. The V gene's germline CDR1 is MNHEY and CDR2 SMNVEV (reference sequence). This CDR3 region has 14 residues. The chain links TRBV27 to TRBJ1-1, with TRBD1 as a possible D gene (5 bases). The receptor's source is a woman in her forties or fifties with acute or convalescent COVID-19. The sequenced material came from peripheral blood. CDR3 residues: CASSRPGGNTEAFF. CDR3 nucleotides: TGTGCCAGCAGTCGTCCCGGGGGGAACACTGAAGCTTTCTTT.